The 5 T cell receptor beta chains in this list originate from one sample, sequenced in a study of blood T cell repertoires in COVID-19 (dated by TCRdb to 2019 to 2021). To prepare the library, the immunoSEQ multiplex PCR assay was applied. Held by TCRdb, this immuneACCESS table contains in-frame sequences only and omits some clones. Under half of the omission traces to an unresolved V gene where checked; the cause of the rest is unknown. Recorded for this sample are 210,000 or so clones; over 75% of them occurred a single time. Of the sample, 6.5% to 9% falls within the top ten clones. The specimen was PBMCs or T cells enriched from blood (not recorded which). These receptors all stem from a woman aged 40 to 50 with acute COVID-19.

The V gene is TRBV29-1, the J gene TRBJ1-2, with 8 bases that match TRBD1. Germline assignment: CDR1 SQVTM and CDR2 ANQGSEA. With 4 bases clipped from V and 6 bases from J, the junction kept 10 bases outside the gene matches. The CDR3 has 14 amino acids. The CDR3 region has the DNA TGCAGCGTTGGTAGAGGGGGACAGGTAGATGGCTACACCTTC. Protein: CSVGRGGQVDGYTF.

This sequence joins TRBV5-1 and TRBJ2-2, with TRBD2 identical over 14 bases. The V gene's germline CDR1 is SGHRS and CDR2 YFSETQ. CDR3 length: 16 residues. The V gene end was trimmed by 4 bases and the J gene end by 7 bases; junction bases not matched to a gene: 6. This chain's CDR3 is CASSLGLAGEVGELFF. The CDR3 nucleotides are TGCGCCAGCAGCCTGGGACTAGCGGGGGAAGTCGGGGAGCTGTTTTTT.

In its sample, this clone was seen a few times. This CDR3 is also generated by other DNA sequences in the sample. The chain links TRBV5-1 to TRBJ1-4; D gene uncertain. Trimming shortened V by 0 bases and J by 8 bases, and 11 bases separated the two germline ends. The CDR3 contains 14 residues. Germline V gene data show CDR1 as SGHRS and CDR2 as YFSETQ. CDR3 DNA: TGCGCCAGCAGCTTGGGCGGCGGCGGAGAAAAACTGTTTTTT. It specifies CASSLGGGGEKLFF.

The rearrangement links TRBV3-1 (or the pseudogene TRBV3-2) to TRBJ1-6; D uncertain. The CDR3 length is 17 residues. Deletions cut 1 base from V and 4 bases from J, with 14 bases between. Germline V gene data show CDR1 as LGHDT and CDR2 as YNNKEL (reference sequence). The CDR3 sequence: CASSQVPPGVYNSPLHF. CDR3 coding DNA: TGTGCCAGCAGCCAAGTTCCTCCGGGAGTTTATAATTCACCCCTCCACTTT.

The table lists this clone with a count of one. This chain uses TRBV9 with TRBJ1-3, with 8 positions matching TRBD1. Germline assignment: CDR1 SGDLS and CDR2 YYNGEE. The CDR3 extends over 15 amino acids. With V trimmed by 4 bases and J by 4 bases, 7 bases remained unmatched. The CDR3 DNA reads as TGTGCCAGCAGCCGACGGGACAGGAAGGGAAACACCATATATTTT. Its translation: CASSRRDRKGNTIYF.